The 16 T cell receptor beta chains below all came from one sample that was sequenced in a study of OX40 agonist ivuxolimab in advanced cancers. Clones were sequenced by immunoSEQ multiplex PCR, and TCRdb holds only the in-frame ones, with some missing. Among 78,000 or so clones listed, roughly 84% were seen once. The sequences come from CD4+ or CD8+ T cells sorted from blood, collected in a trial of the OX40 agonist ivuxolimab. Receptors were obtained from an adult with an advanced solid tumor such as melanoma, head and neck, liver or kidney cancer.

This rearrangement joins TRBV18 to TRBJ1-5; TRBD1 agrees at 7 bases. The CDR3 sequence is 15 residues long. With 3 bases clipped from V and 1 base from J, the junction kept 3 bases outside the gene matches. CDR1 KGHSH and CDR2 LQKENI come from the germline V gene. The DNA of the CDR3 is TGTGCCAGCTCACCTACAGGGGTAAGCAATCAGCCCCAGCATTTT. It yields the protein CASSPTGVSNQPQHF.

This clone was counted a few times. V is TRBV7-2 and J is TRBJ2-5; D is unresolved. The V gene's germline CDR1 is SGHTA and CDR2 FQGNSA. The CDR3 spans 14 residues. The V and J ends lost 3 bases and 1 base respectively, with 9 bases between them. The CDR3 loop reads CASSLRQAQETQYF. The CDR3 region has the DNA TGTGCCAGCAGCTTGAGGCAGGCCCAAGAGACCCAGTACTTC. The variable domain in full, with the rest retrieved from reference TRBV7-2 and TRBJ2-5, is GAGVSQSPSNKVTEKGKDVELRCDPISGHTALYWYRQSLGQGLEFLIYFQGNSAPDKSGLPSDRFSAERTGGSVSTLTIQRTQQEDSAVYLCASSLRQAQETQYFGPGTRLLVL.

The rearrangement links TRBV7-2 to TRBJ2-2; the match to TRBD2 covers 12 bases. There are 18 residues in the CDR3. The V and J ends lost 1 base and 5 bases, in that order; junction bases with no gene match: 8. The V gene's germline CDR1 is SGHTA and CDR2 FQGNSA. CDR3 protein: CASSLGSSGRARTGELFF. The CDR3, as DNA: TGTGCCAGCAGCTTAGGTTCTAGCGGGAGGGCCCGAACCGGGGAGCTGTTTTTT.

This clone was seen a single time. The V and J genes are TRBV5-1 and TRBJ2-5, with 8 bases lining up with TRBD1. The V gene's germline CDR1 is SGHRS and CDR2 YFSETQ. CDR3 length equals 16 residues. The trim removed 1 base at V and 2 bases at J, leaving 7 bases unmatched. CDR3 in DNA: TGCGCCAGCAGCTTGCGCTTTAACAGGGGGCAAGAGACCCAGTACTTC. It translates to CASSLRFNRGQETQYF. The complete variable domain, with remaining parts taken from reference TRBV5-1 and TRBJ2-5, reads KAGVTQTPRYLIKTRGQQVTLSCSPISGHRSVSWYQQTPGQGLQFLFEYFSETQRNKGNFPGRFSGRQFSNSRSEMNVSTLELGDSALYLCASSLRFNRGQETQYFGPGTRLLVL.

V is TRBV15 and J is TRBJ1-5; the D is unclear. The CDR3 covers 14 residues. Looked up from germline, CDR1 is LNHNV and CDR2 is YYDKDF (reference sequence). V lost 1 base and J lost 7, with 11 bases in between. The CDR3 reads CATSRAGGGQPQHF. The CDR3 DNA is TGTGCCACCAGCAGAGCAGGAGGTGGCCAGCCCCAGCATTTT.

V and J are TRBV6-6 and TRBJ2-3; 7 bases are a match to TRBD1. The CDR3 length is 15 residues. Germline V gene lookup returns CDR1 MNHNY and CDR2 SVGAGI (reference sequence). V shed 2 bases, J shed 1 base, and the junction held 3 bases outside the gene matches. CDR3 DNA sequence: TGTGCCAGCAGTTACAGGGACAGCCGCACAGATACGCAGTATTTT. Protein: CASSYRDSRTDTQYF.

The CDR3 DNA reads as TGTGCCAGCAGTTTACCTAGCGGGACCCCCTACGAGCAGTACTTC. Protein sequence: CASSLPSGTPYEQYF. V gene TRBV27 combines with J gene TRBJ2-7; 9 nucleotides match TRBD2. Germline CDR1 and CDR2: MNHEY and SMNVEV (reference sequence). The CDR3 spans 15 residues. V shed 2 bases, J shed 2 bases, and the junction held 4 bases outside the gene matches.

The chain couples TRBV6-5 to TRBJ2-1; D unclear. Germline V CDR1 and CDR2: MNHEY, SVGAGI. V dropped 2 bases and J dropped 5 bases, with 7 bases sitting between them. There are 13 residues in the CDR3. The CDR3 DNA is TGTGCCAGCAGTTACACGAAAGACAATGAGCAGTTCTTC. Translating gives CASSYTKDNEQFF.

The CDR3 spells CASSQDHLSTYEQYF. The CDR3 DNA sequence: TGCGCCAGCAGCCAAGATCACCTTTCAACCTACGAGCAGTACTTC. V and J are TRBV4-1 and TRBJ2-7; D is unresolved. Trimming pared 0 bases from V and 2 bases from J, leaving 11 bases between. Germline CDR1 is MGHRA and CDR2 is YSYEKL. This CDR3 is 15 amino acids long.

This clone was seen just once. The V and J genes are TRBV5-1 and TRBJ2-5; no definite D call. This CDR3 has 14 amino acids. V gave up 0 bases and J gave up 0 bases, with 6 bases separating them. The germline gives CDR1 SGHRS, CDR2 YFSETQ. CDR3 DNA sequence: TGCGCCAGCAGCTTGGTGGGTGACCAAGAGACCCAGTACTTC. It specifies CASSLVGDQETQYF.

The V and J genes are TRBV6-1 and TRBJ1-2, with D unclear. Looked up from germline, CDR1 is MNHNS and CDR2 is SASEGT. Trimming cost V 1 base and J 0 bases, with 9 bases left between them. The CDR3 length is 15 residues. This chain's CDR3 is CASSEGLAANYGYTF. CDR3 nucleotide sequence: TGTGCCAGCAGTGAAGGTTTAGCGGCTAACTATGGCTACACCTTC.

The CDR3 DNA sequence: TGTGCCAGCAGCTCGCGGGGGGGACCCACAGGTCGGACTGAAGCTTTCTTT. Protein: CASSSRGGPTGRTEAFF. This chain connects TRBV11-2 to TRBJ1-1; D may be TRBD1 (5 bases). V gave up 4 bases and J gave up 5 bases, with 23 bases separating them. The CDR3 is 17 amino acids. CDR1 is SGHAT and CDR2 is FQNNGV in the germline V gene.

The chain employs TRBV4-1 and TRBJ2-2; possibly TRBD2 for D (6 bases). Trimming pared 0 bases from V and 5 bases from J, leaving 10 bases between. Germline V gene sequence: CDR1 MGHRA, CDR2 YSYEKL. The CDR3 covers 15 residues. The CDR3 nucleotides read TGCGCCAGCAGCCAAGACCCCGGGACTACCGGGGAGCTGTTTTTT. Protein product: CASSQDPGTTGELFF.

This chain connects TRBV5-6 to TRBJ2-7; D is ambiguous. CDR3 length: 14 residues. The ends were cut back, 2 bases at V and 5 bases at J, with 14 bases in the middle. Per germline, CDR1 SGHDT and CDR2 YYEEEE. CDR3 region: CASSFITLGNEQYF. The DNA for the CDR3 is TGTGCCAGCAGCTTCATCACCCTGGGGAACGAGCAGTACTTC.

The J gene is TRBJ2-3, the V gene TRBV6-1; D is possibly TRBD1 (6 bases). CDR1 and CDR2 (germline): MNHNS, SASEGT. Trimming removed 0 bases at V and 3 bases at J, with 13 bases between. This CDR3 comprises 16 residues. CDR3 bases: TGTGCCAGCAGTGAAGCGCCTGGGGGCGGTACAGATACGCAGTATTTT. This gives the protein CASSEAPGGGTDTQYF.

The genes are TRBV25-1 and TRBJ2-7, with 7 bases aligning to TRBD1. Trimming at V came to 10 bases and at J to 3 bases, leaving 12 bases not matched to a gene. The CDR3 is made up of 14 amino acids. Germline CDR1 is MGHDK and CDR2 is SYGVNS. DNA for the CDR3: TGTGCCACCTCAGGGGACAGTTCCGGCTACGAGCAGTACTTC. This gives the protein CATSGDSSGYEQYF.